Reported below is one T cell receptor beta chain. Only a few counts were recorded for this clone. Its antigen is not yet known. Per-base quality was not reported, and no clone a single base away is much larger than it. This specimen belongs to a study of T cell responses to AZD1222 COVID-19 vaccine (dated by TCRdb to the early 2020s). Turning to the overall study: AZD1222 recipients given second doses at about 4 weeks or at about 12 weeks were pooled, since spike-specific TCR depth and breadth were not found to differ between the two schedules. A total of about 230 trial participants underwent TCR sequencing, of whom about 200 received two doses of AZD1222 and about 25 received two doses of the MenACWY control vaccine. Trial participants were enrolled into age subgroups of 18-55, 56-69 and 70-plus years, which contained about 150, 28 and 57 TCR-sequenced participants, respectively. The paper as a whole reports these results and caveats: Most participants were white British and females outnumbered males, and the authors suggested that clonal diversity may have been underestimated. The 56-69-year group was small, and its depth increase did not reach significance, likely because of low power. After two AZD1222 doses, spike-specific TCR breadth and depth were significantly higher than at day 0 and than in MenACWY recipients. CD4 TCRs associated with the vaccine covered the entire spike protein, and the dominant responses were in regions 160-218 and 743-854. Conclusions about previously exposed vaccinees were limited because only six AZD1222 recipients were SARS-CoV-2 seropositive at baseline. Epitopes outside the regions mutated in the B.1.351 and B.1.1.7 variants were reportedly recognized by nearly half of the unique spike-specific TCRs. No day 14 peak-response samples were available, so repertoires were characterized only after the peak T cell response.

Reading the label with the study, this specimen's time point is: baseline before first vaccination. Vaccinee samples came from UK trials COV001 and COV002, including a single-blind randomized controlled phase 2/3 trial of AZD1222 (ChAdOx1 nCoV-19) in healthy adults. For TCRbeta chain sequencing, PBMC samples from trial participants were taken at day 0 and at day 28 after the second dose. The CDR3 regions of human TCRbeta chains were subjected to immunosequencing. The original methods were these. TCRs in the repertoires were matched against a reference library of SARS-CoV-2-specific TCRs that had been generated with the MIRA antigen-specificity platform. Breadth meant the fraction of unique TCRs that were SARS-CoV-2-associated, whereas depth meant the fraction of total T cells that were SARS-CoV-2-associated. Using the MIRA data, every spike-specific TCR was mapped to the spike region that the TCR reacted to and assigned to either a CD4 or a CD8 class. Log10-transformed breadth and depth values were compared by one-way ANOVA with Sidak's multiple comparisons tests. Sourced from immuneACCESS, this table was stored by TCRdb with only in-frame sequences that have V and J called. A share of the clones is absent; for the studies checked, an unresolved V gene accounts for under half, and the remainder has no known explanation. The V and J calls and clone size are taken from that table; D and trimming were inferred from the DNA. This sample holds fewer than 130,000 clones; about four fifths were observed only once. The ten largest clones capture around 4.6% of the sample.

The sample in question was peripheral blood, obtained on day 0 of AZD1222 vaccination. This clonotype originated in an adult in good health.

Read as DNA, the sequence is TGTGCCAGCAGGCGGACAGTTCCCGGGGAGCTGTTTTTT. Its protein product is CASRRTVPGELFF. This chain is built from TRBV28 and TRBJ2-2; tentative D gene TRBD1, with 6 bases matching. The germline V gene specifies MDHEN as CDR1 and SYDVKM as CDR2. The CDR3 runs 13 amino acids, cysteine and phenylalanine included. Kept here is only the CDR3 DNA, which spans 39 bases and is read in frame from base 1. The junction carries 11 bases between V and J, which are trimmed by 6 bases and 6 bases respectively. Supplemented by the reference TRBV28 and TRBJ2-2 proteins around the CDR3, the complete variable domain is DVKVTQSSRYLVKRTGEKVFLECVQDMDHENMFWYRQDPGLGLRLIYFSYDVKMKEKGDIPEGYSVSREKKERFSLILESASTNQTSMYLCASRRTVPGELFFGEGSRLTVL.